The source of this T cell receptor (beta chain) is a study of PD-1 blockade in classical Hodgkin lymphoma. Study observations and caveats: The authors have not defined what causes the repertoire differences, possibly disease activity or prior therapy.

Of note for this clone: What it binds is unknown.

Time point given: newly diagnosed, previously untreated cHL patient sample. Magnetic negative selection of thawed PBMCs was the method by which CD4+ T cells were purified. The V gene lost 5 bases and the J gene lost 5 bases, with 13 bases spanning the gap. Germline CDR1 reads MNHEY; CDR2 reads SVGAGI. The CDR3 extends over 13 amino acids. Only in-frame clones appear in the TCRdb table, and some are missing; sequencing was by immunoSEQ multiplex PCR. The data hold about 22,000 clones, with about 91% observed a single time. The receptor's source is a human donor with classical Hodgkin lymphoma. The sample was CD4+ T cells from blood. The chain is built from TRBV6-5 and TRBJ2-7, with unresolved D. CDR3 in amino acids: CASSHGRMNEQYF. The CDR3 DNA reads TGTGCCAGCAGTCACGGAAGAATGAACGAGCAGTACTTC.